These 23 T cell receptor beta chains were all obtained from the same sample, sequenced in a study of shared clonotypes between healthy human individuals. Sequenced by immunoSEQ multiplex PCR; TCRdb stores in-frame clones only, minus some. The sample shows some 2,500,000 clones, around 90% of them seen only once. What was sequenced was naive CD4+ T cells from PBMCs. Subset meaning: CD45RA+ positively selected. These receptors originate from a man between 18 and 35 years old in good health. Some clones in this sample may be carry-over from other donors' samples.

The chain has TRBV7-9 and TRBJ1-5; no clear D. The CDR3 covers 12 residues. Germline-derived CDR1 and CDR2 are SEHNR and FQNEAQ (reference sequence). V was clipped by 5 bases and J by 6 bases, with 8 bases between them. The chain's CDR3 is CASSEGGQPQHF. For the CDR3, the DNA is TGTGCCAGCAGCGAGGGTGGTCAGCCCCAGCATTTT. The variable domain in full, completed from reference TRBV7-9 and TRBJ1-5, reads DTGVSQNPRHKITKRGQNVTFRCDPISEHNRLYWYRQTLGQGPEFLTYFQNEAQLEKSRLLSDRFSAERPKGSFSTLEIQRTEQGDSAMYLCASSEGGQPQHFGDGTRLSIL.

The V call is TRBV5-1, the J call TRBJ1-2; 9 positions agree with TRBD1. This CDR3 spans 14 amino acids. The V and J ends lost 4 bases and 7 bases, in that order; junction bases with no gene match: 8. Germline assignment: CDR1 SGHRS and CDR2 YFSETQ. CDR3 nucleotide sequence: TGCGCCAGCAGCAGAACCGGGACAGGGTTTGGCTACACCTTC. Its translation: CASSRTGTGFGYTF.

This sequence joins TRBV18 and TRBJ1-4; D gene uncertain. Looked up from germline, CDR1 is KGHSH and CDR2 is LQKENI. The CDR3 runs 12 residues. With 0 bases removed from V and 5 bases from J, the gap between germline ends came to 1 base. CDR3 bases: TGTGCCAGCTCACCACCCAATGAAAAACTGTTTTTT. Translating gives CASSPPNEKLFF.

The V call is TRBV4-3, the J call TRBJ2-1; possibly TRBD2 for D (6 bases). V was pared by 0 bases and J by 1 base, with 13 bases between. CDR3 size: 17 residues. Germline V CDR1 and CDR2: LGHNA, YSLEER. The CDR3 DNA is TGCGCCAGCAGCCAAGAAATTGACGGGAGTTCCTACAATGAGCAGTTCTTC. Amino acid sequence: CASSQEIDGSSYNEQFF.

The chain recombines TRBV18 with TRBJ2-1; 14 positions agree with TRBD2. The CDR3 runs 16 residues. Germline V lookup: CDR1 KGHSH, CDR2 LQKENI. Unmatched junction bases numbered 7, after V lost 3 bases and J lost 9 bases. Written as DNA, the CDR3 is TGTGCCAGCTCACCCTCCGGGACTAGCGGGAGTCCTGAGCAGTTCTTC. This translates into CASSPSGTSGSPEQFF.

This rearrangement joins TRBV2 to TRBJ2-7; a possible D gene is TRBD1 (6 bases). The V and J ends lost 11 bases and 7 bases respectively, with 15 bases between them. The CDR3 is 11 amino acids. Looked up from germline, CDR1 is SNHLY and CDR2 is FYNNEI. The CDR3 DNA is TGTGCCGAGAGGGGGACGAGGGAGCAGTACTTC. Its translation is CAERGTREQYF.

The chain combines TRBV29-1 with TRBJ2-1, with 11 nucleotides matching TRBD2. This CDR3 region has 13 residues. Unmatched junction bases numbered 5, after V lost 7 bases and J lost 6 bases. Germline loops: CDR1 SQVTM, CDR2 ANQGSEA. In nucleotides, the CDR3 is TGCAGCGCTGGGACTAGCGGCTTCAATGAGCAGTTCTTC. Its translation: CSAGTSGFNEQFF.

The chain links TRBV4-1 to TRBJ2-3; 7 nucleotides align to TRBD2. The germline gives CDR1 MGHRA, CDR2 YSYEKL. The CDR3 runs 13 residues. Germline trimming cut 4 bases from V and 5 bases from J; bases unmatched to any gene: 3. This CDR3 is CASSLPGGDTQYF. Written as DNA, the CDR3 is TGCGCCAGCAGCCTACCGGGAGGAGATACGCAGTATTTT.

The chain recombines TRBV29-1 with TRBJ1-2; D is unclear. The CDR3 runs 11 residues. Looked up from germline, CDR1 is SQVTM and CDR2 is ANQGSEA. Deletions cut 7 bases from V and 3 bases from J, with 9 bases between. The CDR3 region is CSAGEDYGYTF. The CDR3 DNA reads TGCAGCGCCGGGGAGGACTATGGCTACACCTTC.

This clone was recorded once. The CDR3 region is CASSIARDLNQPQHF. CDR3 sequence (DNA): TGTGCCAGTAGTATAGCTCGGGACCTAAATCAGCCCCAGCATTTT. The rearrangement joins TRBV19 to TRBJ1-5, with D perhaps TRBD1 (5 bases). Germline values: CDR1 LNHDA, CDR2 SQIVND (reference sequence). Trimming removed 1 base from V and 4 bases from J, with 11 bases in between. This CDR3 has 15 residues.

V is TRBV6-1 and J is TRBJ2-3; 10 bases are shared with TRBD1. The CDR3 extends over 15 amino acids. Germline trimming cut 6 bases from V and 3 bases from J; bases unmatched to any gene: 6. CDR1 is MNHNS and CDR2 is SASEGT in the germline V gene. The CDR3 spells CASRGQGFATDTQYF. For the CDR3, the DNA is TGTGCCAGCAGGGGACAGGGGTTTGCGACAGATACGCAGTATTTT.

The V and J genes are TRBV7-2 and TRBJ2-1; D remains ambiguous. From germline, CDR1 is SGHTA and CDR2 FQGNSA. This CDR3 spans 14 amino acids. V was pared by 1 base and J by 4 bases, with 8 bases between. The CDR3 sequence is CASSLGPGYNEQFF. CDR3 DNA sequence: TGTGCCAGCAGCTTAGGGCCAGGATACAATGAGCAGTTCTTC.

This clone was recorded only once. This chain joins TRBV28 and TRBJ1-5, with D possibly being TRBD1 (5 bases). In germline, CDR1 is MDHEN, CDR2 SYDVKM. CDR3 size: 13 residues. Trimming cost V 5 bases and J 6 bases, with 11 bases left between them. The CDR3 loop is CASSGGGFQPQHF. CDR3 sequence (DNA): TGTGCCAGCAGTGGGGGGGGGTTTCAGCCCCAGCATTTT.

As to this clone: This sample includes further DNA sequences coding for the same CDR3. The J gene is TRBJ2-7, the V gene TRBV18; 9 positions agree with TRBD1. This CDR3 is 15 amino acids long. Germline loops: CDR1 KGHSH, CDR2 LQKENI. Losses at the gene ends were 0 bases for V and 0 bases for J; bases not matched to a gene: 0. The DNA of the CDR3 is TGTGCCAGCTCACCACCGACAGGGGGCTCCTACGAGCAGTACTTC. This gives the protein CASSPPTGGSYEQYF.

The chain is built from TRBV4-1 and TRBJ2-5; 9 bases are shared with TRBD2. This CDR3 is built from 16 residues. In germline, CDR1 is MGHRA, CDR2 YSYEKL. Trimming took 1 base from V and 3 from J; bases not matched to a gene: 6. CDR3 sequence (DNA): TGCGCCAGCAGCCAAGCGCTAGCGGGGATAAAAGAGACCCAGTACTTC. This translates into CASSQALAGIKETQYF.

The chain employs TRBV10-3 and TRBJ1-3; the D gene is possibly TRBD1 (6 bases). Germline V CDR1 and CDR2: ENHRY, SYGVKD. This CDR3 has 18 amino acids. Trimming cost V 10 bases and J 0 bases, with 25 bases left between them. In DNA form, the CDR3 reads TGTGCCAATCGGGGGGGTACAGGGATGGGACTCTCTGGAAACACCATATATTTT. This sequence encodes CANRGGTGMGLSGNTIYF.

CDR3 coding DNA: TGTGCCAGCAGCACTAGCGGGAGGGCCGGAGATACGCAGTATTTT. Translation gives CASSTSGRAGDTQYF. The genes are TRBV7-3 and TRBJ2-3; 13 positions match TRBD2. Unmatched junction bases numbered 4, after V lost 5 bases and J lost 5 bases. The CDR3 runs to 15 residues. CDR1 is SGHTA and CDR2 is FQGTGA in the germline V gene.

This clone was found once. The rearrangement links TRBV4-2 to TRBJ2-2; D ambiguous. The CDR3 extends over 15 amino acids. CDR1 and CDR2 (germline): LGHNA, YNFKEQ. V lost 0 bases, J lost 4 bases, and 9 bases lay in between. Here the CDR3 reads CASSQDPVPTGELFF. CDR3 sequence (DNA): TGTGCCAGCAGCCAAGATCCCGTGCCCACCGGGGAGCTGTTTTTT.

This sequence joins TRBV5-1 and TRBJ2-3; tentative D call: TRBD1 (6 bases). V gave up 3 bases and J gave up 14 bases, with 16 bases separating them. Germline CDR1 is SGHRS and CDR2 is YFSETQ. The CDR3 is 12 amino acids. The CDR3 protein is CASSSGPGAPYF. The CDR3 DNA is TGCGCCAGCAGCTCCGGGCCAGGGGCGCCGTATTTT.

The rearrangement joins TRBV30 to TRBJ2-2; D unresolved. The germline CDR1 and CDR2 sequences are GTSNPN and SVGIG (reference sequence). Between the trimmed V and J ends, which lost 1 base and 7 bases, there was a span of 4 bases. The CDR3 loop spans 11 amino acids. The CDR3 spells CAWSAGGELFF. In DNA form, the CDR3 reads TGTGCCTGGAGTGCAGGCGGGGAGCTGTTTTTT. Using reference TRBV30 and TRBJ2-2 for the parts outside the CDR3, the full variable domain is SQTIHQWPATLVQPVGSPLSLECTVEGTSNPNLYWYRQAAGRGLQLLFYSVGIGQISSEVPQNLSASRPQDRQFILSSKKLLLSDSGFYLCAWSAGGELFFGEGSRLTVL.

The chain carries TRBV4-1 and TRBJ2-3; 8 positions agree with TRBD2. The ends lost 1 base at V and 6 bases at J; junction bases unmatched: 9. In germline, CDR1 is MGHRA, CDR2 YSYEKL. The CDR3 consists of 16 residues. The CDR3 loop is CASSQGTSNSRDTQYF. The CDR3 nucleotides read TGCGCCAGCAGCCAAGGGACTAGCAACTCTAGGGATACGCAGTATTTT.

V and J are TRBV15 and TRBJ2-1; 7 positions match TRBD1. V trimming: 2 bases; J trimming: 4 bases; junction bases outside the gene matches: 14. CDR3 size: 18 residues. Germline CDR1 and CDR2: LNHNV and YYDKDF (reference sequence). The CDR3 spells CATSRPRQGRPPYNEQFF. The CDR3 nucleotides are TGTGCCACCAGCAGACCTAGACAGGGCAGGCCCCCTTACAATGAGCAGTTCTTC.

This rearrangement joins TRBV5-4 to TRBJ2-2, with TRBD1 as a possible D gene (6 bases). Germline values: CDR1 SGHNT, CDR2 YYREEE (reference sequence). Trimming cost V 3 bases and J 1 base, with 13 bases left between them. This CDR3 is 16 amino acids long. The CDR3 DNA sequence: TGTGCCAGCAGCTCTGGACAGATTCAGAACACCGGGGAGCTGTTTTTT. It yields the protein CASSSGQIQNTGELFF.